These 24 T cell receptor beta chains originate from one sample sequenced in a study of T cells in Graves' hyperthyroidism and ophthalmopathy. Amplification of TCR beta CDR3 regions used RNA as the template. HTBI primers were the set used in a first-round RT-PCR of the TCR CDR3. TCRdb re-derived calls from the multiplex PCR reads in MiXCR, one entry per CDR3 protein. The table shows 540,000 or so distinct CDR3 sequences, with more than 45% occurring only once. Sequencing was done on a sample of peripheral blood or thyroid tissue (not recorded which). Receptor source: an adult woman with Graves' disease, either hyperthyroidism or ophthalmopathy (not recorded which).

This clonotype was counted a few times. The CDR3 loop reads CATSGGLGETQYF. Written as DNA, the CDR3 is TGTGCCACCAGCGGCGGACTGGGAGAGACCCAGTACTTC. This chain joins TRBV15 and TRBJ2-5, with D possibly matching TRBD2 (5 bases). The CDR3 is 13 residues long. Germline CDR1 is LNHNV and CDR2 is YYDKDF (reference sequence). With 5 bases removed from V and 4 bases from J, the gap between germline ends came to 11 bases.

The chain is built from TRBV6-1 and TRBJ1-5, with TRBD1 as a possible D gene (5 bases). The CDR3 runs to 18 residues. Looked up from germline, CDR1 is MNHNS and CDR2 is SASEGT. V dropped 4 bases and J dropped 4 bases, with 23 bases sitting between them. CDR3 in DNA: TGTGCCAGCAGTGGAAGAGGGATACGGGGACGTTGGAATCAGCCCCAGCATTTT. As protein: CASSGRGIRGRWNQPQHF.

Many counts were recorded for this clonotype. This sequence joins TRBV29-1 and TRBJ2-7; TRBD1 might be the D (6 bases). The CDR3 loop spans 14 amino acids. Germline loops: CDR1 SQVTM, CDR2 ANQGSEA. V was clipped by 6 bases and J by 0 bases, with 15 bases between them. CDR3 in DNA: TGCAGCGTGGGACATAGCGCAAGCTCCTACGAGCAGTACTTC. Protein sequence: CSVGHSASSYEQYF.

This clonotype was counted a few times. The chain combines TRBV12-3 or TRBV12-4 with TRBJ2-3; 8 bases map to TRBD1. This CDR3 is 16 amino acids long. V trimming: 6 bases; J trimming: 5 bases; junction bases outside the gene matches: 13. The CDR3 loop is CASSPETGGRGDTQYF. The CDR3 bases are TGTGCCAGCAGCCCTGAAACAGGGGGGCGAGGAGATACGCAGTATTTT.

Points on this clonotype: The CDR3 ends on some other residue instead of the conserved phenylalanine or tryptophan, so this is likely a read error. The gene calls are TRBV7-6 and TRBJ2-1; D may be TRBD1 (7 bases). The CDR3 totals 15 residues. Trimming took 5 bases from V and 0 from J, leaving 11 bases between them. Germline values: CDR1 SGHVS, CDR2 FNYEAQ. This CDR3 is CASSAGQSSYNEQFR. The CDR3 bases are TGTGCCAGCAGCGCGGGACAGAGCTCCTACAATGAGCAGTTCAGA.

This chain uses TRBV5-4 with TRBJ2-7; no firm D call. This CDR3 comprises 13 residues. Trimming stripped 6 bases from V and 4 bases from J, with 14 bases between. CDR1 is SGHNT, CDR2 YYREEE, per germline (reference sequence). CDR3 in amino acids: CASTFSPSYEQYF. CDR3 nucleotide sequence: TGTGCCAGCACCTTCTCCCCGAGTTACGAGCAGTACTTC.

This chain uses TRBV7-2 with TRBJ1-1, with D possibly being TRBD1 (6 bases). Germline V gene data show CDR1 as SGHTA and CDR2 as FQGNSA. CDR3 length: 13 amino acids. V was cut by 5 bases and J by 6 bases, with 13 bases left in between. CDR3 in amino acids: CASSIQGISEAFF. CDR3 bases: TGTGCCAGCAGCATACAGGGAATCTCTGAAGCTTTCTTT. Complete variable domain (other parts from reference TRBV7-2 and TRBJ1-1): GAGVSQSPSNKVTEKGKDVELRCDPISGHTALYWYRQSLGQGLEFLIYFQGNSAPDKSGLPSDRFSAERTGGSVSTLTIQRTQQEDSAVYLCASSIQGISEAFFGQGTRLTVV.

This clonotype was counted ten times or more. The V and J genes are TRBV12-3 or TRBV12-4 and TRBJ2-2; no firm D call. V shed 1 base and J shed 1 base, with 7 bases lying between them. The CDR3 totals 15 residues. In nucleotides, the CDR3 is TGTGCCAGCAGTTTAGACGAGATGAACACCGGGGAGCTGTTTTTT. This sequence encodes CASSLDEMNTGELFF.

This clonotype was picked up many times. The gene calls are TRBV4-1 and TRBJ1-4, with a weak D call TRBD1 (6 bases). Trimming removed 0 bases from V and 7 bases from J, with 12 bases in between. There are 15 residues in the CDR3. Germline values: CDR1 MGHRA, CDR2 YSYEKL. The CDR3: CASSQEGGLVEKLFF. The CDR3 coding sequence is TGCGCCAGCAGCCAAGAGGGGGGCTTGGTTGAAAAACTGTTTTTT.

This clonotype was seen repeatedly, ten times or more. The V and J genes are TRBV12-3 or TRBV12-4 and TRBJ1-5; D is unresolved. Trimming pared 6 bases from V and 4 bases from J, leaving 10 bases between. The CDR3 contains 13 residues. Here the CDR3 reads CASRGQPNQPQHF. CDR3 bases: TGTGCCAGCAGGGGCCAACCAAATCAGCCCCAGCATTTT.

The rearrangement links TRBV29-1 to TRBJ1-2, with a possible D match to TRBD1 (5 bases). Germline CDR1 reads SQVTM; CDR2 reads ANQGSEA. The CDR3 extends over 11 amino acids. V was pared by 3 bases and J by 3 bases, with 5 bases between. The CDR3 loop is CSVDRDYGYTF. The CDR3, as DNA: TGCAGCGTTGACAGGGACTATGGCTACACCTTC.

The genes are TRBV7-9 and TRBJ2-7; D might be TRBD1 (5 bases). Germline V gene data show CDR1 as SEHNR and CDR2 as FQNEAQ (reference sequence). The CDR3 runs 15 residues. Trimming removed 5 bases from V and 1 base from J, with 15 bases in between. Written as DNA, the CDR3 is TGTGCCAGCAGCGCACAGGAAAAGCAGTCCTACGAGCAGTACTTC. Protein: CASSAQEKQSYEQYF.

The table lists this clonotype with many counts. The chain couples TRBV11-2 to TRBJ1-1; no firm D call. The ends were cut back, 1 base at V and 0 bases at J, with 21 bases in the middle. The CDR3 is 19 residues long. Germline values: CDR1 SGHAT, CDR2 FQNNGV. In DNA form, the CDR3 reads TGTGCCAGCAGCTTAGTGAGCGGCTACACCCCTATCATGAACACTGAAGCTTTCTTT. Translation: CASSLVSGYTPIMNTEAFF.

The chain employs TRBV10-2 and TRBJ1-1; D is possibly TRBD1 (6 bases). This CDR3 region has 15 residues. Trimming cost V 8 bases and J 6 bases, with 22 bases left between them. Per the germline V gene, CDR1 is WSHSY and CDR2 is SAAADI. CDR3 residues: CASSYGGGGRSEAFF. The CDR3 nucleotides are TGCGCCAGCTCCTATGGGGGGGGCGGAAGGTCTGAAGCTTTCTTT.

This clonotype turned up a few times. It is likely a read error, because the conserved phenylalanine at the end of the CDR3 is missing. The DNA is omitted, as the CDR3 cannot be located on it reliably, and the CDR3 follows TCRdb's listing. This chain joins TRBV5-1 and TRBJ1-4. The CDR3 length equals 9 residues, ends included. From germline, CDR1 is SGHRS and CDR2 YFSETQ. The CDR3 loop is CASSLVGTS.

About this clonotype itself: This CDR3 fails to terminate in the conserved phenylalanine or tryptophan, so it likely reflects a read error. Because the CDR3's place on the DNA is in doubt, the DNA is left out and the CDR3 is given as listed by TCRdb. CDR3 loop: CASSEKGL. This chain uses TRBV2 with TRBJ1-1. The length of the CDR3 is 8 amino acids, counting both ends. From germline, CDR1 is SNHLY and CDR2 FYNNEI.

The chain combines TRBV5-1 with TRBJ1-6; TRBD1 matches at 8 bases. CDR1 and CDR2 from the germline V gene are SGHRS and YFSETQ. The V segment lost 0 bases and the J segment 9 bases; nucleotides outside the gene matches: 17. There are 19 residues in the CDR3. CDR3: CASSLGGTGLHEHRSPLHF. The CDR3 nucleotides read TGCGCCAGCAGCTTGGGGGGGACAGGATTGCACGAGCACCGTTCACCCCTCCACTTT.

This clonotype was observed at least ten times. The chain combines TRBV7-2 with TRBJ2-7; 7 bases are shared with TRBD1. The V gene's germline CDR1 is SGHTA and CDR2 FQGNSA. V shed 3 bases and J 13 bases; nucleotides not matched to a gene: 12. The CDR3 contains 13 residues. The CDR3: CASSFLAPGQIYF. CDR3 bases: TGTGCCAGCAGCTTCCTGGCTCCGGGACAGATTTACTTC.

This chain connects TRBV29-1 to TRBJ1-4, with D uncertain. This CDR3 comprises 12 residues. Trimming removed 7 bases from V and 8 bases from J, with 14 bases in between. Germline lookup yields CDR1 SQVTM and CDR2 ANQGSEA. The CDR3 spells CSAEGLEEKLFF. In DNA, the CDR3 is TGCAGCGCGGAAGGGTTAGAAGAAAAACTGTTTTTT.

This clonotype occurred many times. The chain links TRBV13 to TRBJ2-7; a weak D match, TRBD1 (6 bases). V was pared by 4 bases and J by 0 bases, with 10 bases between. CDR1 is PRHDT, CDR2 FYEKMQ, per germline (reference sequence). The CDR3 is 14 residues long. The CDR3 region has the DNA TGTGCCAGCAGCTCTTGGGACAACTCCTACGAGCAGTACTTC. Its protein product is CASSSWDNSYEQYF.

V usage is TRBV5-8 and J usage is TRBJ2-5; 7 positions match TRBD1. The V segment lost 4 bases and the J segment 5 bases; nucleotides outside the gene matches: 8. Germline CDR1 SGHTS, CDR2 YDEGEE. The CDR3 has 14 amino acids. This CDR3 reads CASSKPGGPETQYF. The CDR3 DNA sequence: TGTGCCAGCAGCAAGCCAGGGGGTCCGGAGACCCAGTACTTC.

The chain has TRBV7-9 and TRBJ1-1; possibly TRBD1 for D (6 bases). The CDR3 sequence is 13 residues long. Germline V CDR1 and CDR2: SEHNR, FQNEAQ (reference sequence). Trimming shortened V by 4 bases and J by 9 bases, and 15 bases separated the two germline ends. The CDR3 coding sequence is TGTGCCAGCAGCTCAAAATGGGGGGCTCAAGCTTTCTTT. The encoded protein is CASSSKWGAQAFF.

The genes are TRBV15 and TRBJ2-5; D uncertain. CDR1 and CDR2 from the germline V gene are LNHNV and YYDKDF (reference sequence). The V end lost 9 bases, the J end lost 9 bases, and 17 bases lay between the germline ends. The CDR3 spans 12 residues. The CDR3, as DNA: TGTGCCACACGATACGAAAATCAGCCCCAGTACTTC. Amino acid sequence: CATRYENQPQYF.

This clonotype was recorded many times. The chain joins TRBV20-1 to TRBJ1-1; D is perhaps TRBD1 (5 bases). The CDR3 runs 13 residues. Germline CDR1 reads DFQATT; CDR2 reads SNEGSKA (reference sequence). V was cut by 6 bases and J by 5 bases, with 16 bases left in between. The CDR3 reads CSAAQGGGTEAFF. DNA of the CDR3: TGCAGTGCCGCCCAGGGCGGGGGTACTGAAGCTTTCTTT.